A selection of T cell receptor beta chains follows, all from one sample in a study of neoadjuvant anti-PD-1 for oral cavity cancer. Profiling relied on immunoSEQ multiplex PCR, and the TCRdb table lists in-frame clones only, not all of them. This repertoire shows 15,000 to 20,000 clones, around 72% found once; its top ten account for roughly 3%. Here the sequenced sample was PBMCs, taken before nivolumab (anti-PD-1) treatment. Receptor source: a person aged 40-85 years with oral cavity squamous cell carcinoma. The CDR3 runs from the conserved cysteine through the conserved F or W. D genes are given only for firm matches. Expanded clones get a size class; other rows say once, few or many, or leave the size out.

d_call	j_call	clone_size	v_call	cdr3_aa	cdr3_nt
.	TRBJ2-1	.	TRBV5-1	CASNSADPYNEQFF	TGCGCCAGCAACTCGGCGGACCCATACAATGAGCAGTTCTTC
.	TRBJ2-2	.	TRBV7-6	CASSLGNSPTNTGELFF	TGTGCCAGCAGCTTAGGTAACAGTCCGACGAACACCGGGGAGCTGTTTTTT
.	TRBJ1-1	.	TRBV5-5	CASSLGSNTEAFF	TGTGCCAGCAGCTTGGGCTCAAACACTGAAGCTTTCTTT
TRBD2	TRBJ2-3	.	TRBV28	CASSFPPFVAGGPRVRTDTQYF	TGTGCCAGCAGTTTTCCCCCCTTTGTAGCGGGAGGGCCAAGGGTTAGAACAGATACGCAGTATTTT
.	TRBJ2-6	.	TRBV11-3	CASSPGALGANVLTF	TGTGCCAGCAGCCCCGGGGCTCTGGGGGCCAACGTCCTGACTTTC
TRBD1	TRBJ1-3	.	TRBV5-1	CASSPGQLGNTIYF	TGCGCCAGCAGTCCGGGACAGCTAGGAAACACCATATATTTT
TRBD1	TRBJ1-5	.	TRBV4-1	CASSQRPFRDRGDQPQHF	TGCGCCAGCAGCCAAAGACCATTCCGGGACAGGGGCGACCAGCCCCAGCATTTT
.	TRBJ2-1	.	TRBV4-1	CASSRVPGSYNEQFF	TGCGCCAGCAGCCGAGTCCCGGGGTCCTACAATGAGCAGTTCTTC
TRBD1	TRBJ2-5	once	TRBV6-1	CASRPTGGLGETQYF	TGTGCCAGCAGGCCAACAGGGGGGTTGGGGGAGACCCAGTACTTC
.	TRBJ1-2	.	TRBV27	CASKEKGRSFLVSNYGYTF	TGTGCCAGCAAAGAGAAGGGTCGGAGCTTCTTAGTTTCGAACTATGGCTACACCTTC
.	TRBJ1-1	.	TRBV6-1	CASSWGARFTEAFF	TGTGCCAGCAGCTGGGGGGCGCGATTTACTGAAGCTTTCTTT
.	TRBJ2-1	.	TRBV19	CASSISGGRSSYNEQFF	TGTGCCAGTAGTATATCCGGCGGGCGGAGCTCCTACAATGAGCAGTTCTTC
.	TRBJ2-7	.	TRBV15	CATATGTSYEQYF	TGTGCCACCGCAACCGGGACATCCTACGAGCAGTACTTC
.	TRBJ2-2	.	TRBV11-3	CASSQRDPGELFF	TGTGCCAGCAGCCAACGGGACCCTGGGGAGCTGTTTTTT
.	TRBJ1-2	once	TRBV28	CASSWAGAYGYTF	TGTGCCAGCAGTTGGGCGGGGGCCTATGGCTACACCTTC
.	TRBJ2-1	.	TRBV2	CASSEGGSGNEQFF	TGTGCCAGCAGTGAAGGGGGATCAGGGAATGAGCAGTTCTTC
.	TRBJ1-2	.	TRBV6-1	CASSGDPPNYGYTF	TGTGCCAGCAGCGGCGACCCCCCAAACTATGGCTACACCTTC
.	TRBJ2-5	.	TRBV11-2	CASNQQGGETQYF	TGTGCCAGCAACCAACAGGGAGGGGAGACCCAGTACTTC
TRBD2	TRBJ2-1	.	TRBV19	CASSRRVAGGGWNEQFF	TGTGCCAGTAGTCGGAGGGTAGCGGGAGGAGGTTGGAATGAGCAGTTCTTC
.	TRBJ2-7	.	TRBV11-2	CASSQGPLSSYEQYF	TGTGCCAGCAGCCAGGGTCCTCTTAGCTCCTACGAGCAGTACTTC
.	TRBJ1-1	.	TRBV28	CASIPPGVRGNTEAFF	TGTGCCAGCATCCCTCCGGGGGTCCGGGGGAACACTGAAGCTTTCTTT
TRBD1	TRBJ1-1	.	TRBV19	CASSSWGTGGAEAFF	TGTGCCAGTAGTTCCTGGGGCACAGGGGGCGCTGAAGCTTTCTTT
.	TRBJ2-1	.	TRBV1	CTSSQETPGTLNNEQFF	TGCACCAGCAGCCAAGAAACCCCAGGTACCTTAAACAATGAGCAGTTCTTC
.	TRBJ2-6	.	TRBV4-2	CASSQGASPSGANVLTF	TGTGCCAGCAGCCAAGGGGCCTCCCCCTCTGGGGCCAACGTCCTGACTTTC
.	TRBJ2-7	.	TRBV7-2	CASSLELGTYEQYF	TGTGCCAGCAGCTTAGAACTCGGAACCTACGAGCAGTACTTC
TRBD2	TRBJ2-1	.	TRBV7-9	CASSTLAGEILNEQFF	TGTGCCAGCAGCACACTAGCGGGGGAGATTCTAAATGAGCAGTTCTTC
.	TRBJ2-5	.	TRBV20-1	CSAEQETQYF	TGCAGTGCTGAACAAGAGACCCAGTACTTC
TRBD2	TRBJ2-5	.	TRBV6-6	CATITGGAGETQYF	TGTGCCACCATCACCGGGGGGGCGGGAGAGACCCAGTACTTC
.	TRBJ1-3	.	TRBV9	CASSVGPDYSGNTIYF	TGTGCCAGCAGCGTAGGCCCCGACTACTCTGGAAACACCATATATTTT
.	TRBJ1-2	few	TRBV5-1	CASSLAPWQGRYTF	TGCGCCAGCAGCTTGGCCCCGTGGCAGGGGAGATACACCTTC
.	TRBJ1-6	few	TRBV7-9	CASSPDGSNSPLHF	TGTGCCAGCAGCCCGGACGGATCTAATTCACCCCTCCACTTT
.	TRBJ1-5	.	TRBV19	CASSIFGSNQPQHF	TGTGCCAGTAGTATCTTTGGCAGCAATCAGCCCCAGCATTTT
.	TRBJ1-1	.	TRBV28	CASRFKSMNTEAFF	TGTGCCAGCAGGTTCAAATCCATGAACACTGAAGCTTTCTTT
.	TRBJ1-1	.	TRBV4-2	CASSQEGPEAFF	TGTGCCAGCAGCCAAGAGGGCCCTGAAGCTTTCTTT
.	TRBJ2-7	once	TRBV6-1	CASSLRDNEQYF	TGTGCCAGCAGTTTACGGGACAACGAGCAGTACTTC
.	TRBJ2-1	.	TRBV2	CASSERDLSYNEQFF	TGTGCCAGCAGTGAGCGGGATCTCTCCTACAATGAGCAGTTCTTC
.	TRBJ2-5	.	TRBV5-6	CASSFPLAETQYF	TGTGCCAGCAGCTTCCCGCTAGCGGAGACCCAGTACTTC